A selection of T cell receptor beta chains follows, all from one sample in a study of OX40 agonist ivuxolimab in advanced cancers. The repertoire was sequenced with immunoSEQ multiplex PCR; TCRdb's copy has only in-frame clones and lacks some. The table shows roughly 97,000 clones, with approximately 87% occurring only once. The source material was CD4+ or CD8+ T cells sorted from blood, sampled in a trial of the OX40 agonist ivuxolimab. Receptor source: an adult with an advanced solid tumor such as melanoma, head and neck, liver or kidney cancer. Each CDR3 is given with its conserved first and last residue. The order of the fields is J gene, V gene, D gene, clone size, CDR3 length, CDR3 DNA, CDR3 protein. A D gene is named only where the DNA matches it firmly. Some rows mark clone size as missing; the rest say once, few, many or name a class of expanded clone.

j_gene: TRBJ1-1
v_gene: TRBV5-4
d_gene: .
abundance: .
len: 14
CDR3nt: TGTGCCAGCAGCTCTCCAGGGGCGAACACTGAAGCTTTCTTT
CDR3aa: CASSSPGANTEAFF

j_gene: TRBJ1-2
v_gene: TRBV6-1
d_gene: .
abundance: .
len: 14
CDR3nt: TGTGCCAGTCTAAATAGGGATATTGGCTATGGCTACACCTTC
CDR3aa: CASLNRDIGYGYTF

j_gene: TRBJ1-5
v_gene: TRBV7-8
d_gene: TRBD1
abundance: .
len: 17
CDR3nt: TGTGCCAGCAGCAAAGGACAGGGGGCGGACGGAGCTCAGCCCCAGCATTTT
CDR3aa: CASSKGQGADGAQPQHF

j_gene: TRBJ1-4
v_gene: TRBV6-5
d_gene: .
abundance: .
len: 15
CDR3nt: TGTGCCAGCAGGTATCAGGGTACCGCTAATGAAAAACTGTTTTTT
CDR3aa: CASRYQGTANEKLFF

j_gene: TRBJ2-2
v_gene: TRBV11-3
d_gene: .
abundance: once
len: 13
CDR3nt: TGTGCCAGCAGCGCAGCTGCCACCGGGGAGCTGTTTTTT
CDR3aa: CASSAAATGELFF

j_gene: TRBJ2-3
v_gene: TRBV9
d_gene: TRBD2
abundance: .
len: 20
CDR3nt: TGTGCCAGCAGCGCTACGAACCTACGTTTCAAGCGGGAATTGACGGATACGCAGTATTTT
CDR3aa: CASSATNLRFKRELTDTQYF

j_gene: TRBJ1-1
v_gene: TRBV7-8
d_gene: .
abundance: .
len: 14
CDR3nt: TGTGCCAGCAGTTTTAAGGGGATGAACACTGAAGCTTTCTTT
CDR3aa: CASSFKGMNTEAFF

j_gene: TRBJ2-5
v_gene: TRBV5-5
d_gene: .
abundance: .
len: 17
CDR3nt: TGTGCCAGCAGCTTGGGCCTAGTGAGAGGGGTTGCAGAGACCCAGTACTTC
CDR3aa: CASSLGLVRGVAETQYF

j_gene: TRBJ1-2
v_gene: TRBV6-6
d_gene: TRBD1
abundance: .
len: 12
CDR3nt: TGTGCCAGCAGGACAGGGGGCGGGGGCTACACCTTC
CDR3aa: CASRTGGGGYTF

j_gene: TRBJ1-1
v_gene: TRBV30
d_gene: .
abundance: .
len: 14
CDR3nt: TGTGCCTGGAAAGAGGCAGGTAGGAACACTGAAGCTTTCTTT
CDR3aa: CAWKEAGRNTEAFF

j_gene: TRBJ1-1
v_gene: TRBV6-1
d_gene: .
abundance: few
len: 14
CDR3nt: TGTGCCACCTCAGGTGGGATCGAAATCACTGAAGCTTTCTTT
CDR3aa: CATSGGIEITEAFF

j_gene: TRBJ1-4
v_gene: TRBV7-6
d_gene: TRBD1
abundance: .
len: 15
CDR3nt: TGTGCCAGCAGCTTAGCCCACGGACAGGCAAGCAAACTGTTTTTT
CDR3aa: CASSLAHGQASKLFF

j_gene: TRBJ1-2
v_gene: TRBV6-6
d_gene: TRBD1
abundance: .
len: 14
CDR3nt: TGTGCCAGCAGAAAAGAGACAGGGGAGGGTGGCTACACCTTC
CDR3aa: CASRKETGEGGYTF

j_gene: TRBJ1-1
v_gene: TRBV5-1
d_gene: .
abundance: .
len: 16
CDR3nt: TGCGCCAGCAGCTTTCGACCTACCTCGGAGAACACTGAAGCTTTCTTT
CDR3aa: CASSFRPTSENTEAFF

j_gene: TRBJ1-5
v_gene: TRBV7-3
d_gene: .
abundance: .
len: 13
CDR3nt: TGTGCCAGCAGCTTATCAGGAGGCCAGCCCCAGCATTTT
CDR3aa: CASSLSGGQPQHF

j_gene: TRBJ1-1
v_gene: TRBV7-8
d_gene: .
abundance: .
len: 15
CDR3nt: TGTGCCAGCAGCTTAATGGGACAATTGAACACTGAAGCTTTCTTT
CDR3aa: CASSLMGQLNTEAFF

j_gene: TRBJ2-3
v_gene: TRBV7-3
d_gene: .
abundance: once
len: 13
CDR3nt: TGTGCCAGCAGTCAGAAGGGGGCAGATACGCAGTATTTT
CDR3aa: CASSQKGADTQYF

j_gene: TRBJ1-6
v_gene: TRBV4-2
d_gene: .
abundance: .
len: 14
CDR3nt: TGTGCCAGCAGCCAAACAGAAAATAATTCACCCCTCCACTTT
CDR3aa: CASSQTENNSPLHF

j_gene: TRBJ1-1
v_gene: TRBV5-1
d_gene: TRBD1
abundance: few
len: 14
CDR3nt: TGCGCCAGCAGCCCACAGGGGGCTGGCACTGAAGCTTTCTTT
CDR3aa: CASSPQGAGTEAFF

j_gene: TRBJ1-1
v_gene: TRBV10-1
d_gene: TRBD1
abundance: few
len: 16
CDR3nt: TGCGCCACCAGCCCCAGGGGGGGAGGAGGCAAAACTGAAGCTTTCTTT
CDR3aa: CATSPRGGGGKTEAFF

j_gene: TRBJ2-7
v_gene: TRBV5-1
d_gene: .
abundance: .
len: 15
CDR3nt: TGCGCCAGCAGCTTGGGCGGGACGGAAGCCTACGAGCAGTACTTC
CDR3aa: CASSLGGTEAYEQYF

j_gene: TRBJ1-4
v_gene: TRBV9
d_gene: TRBD1
abundance: .
len: 15
CDR3nt: TGTGCCAGCAGCGTAGTGGCAGGGGGTAATGAAAAACTGTTTTTT
CDR3aa: CASSVVAGGNEKLFF

j_gene: TRBJ2-2
v_gene: TRBV7-9
d_gene: TRBD1
abundance: .
len: 15
CDR3nt: TGTGCCAGCAGCCCCGGGACAGGGGGCATCGGGGAGCTGTTTTTT
CDR3aa: CASSPGTGGIGELFF

j_gene: TRBJ2-3
v_gene: TRBV4-1
d_gene: TRBD1
abundance: .
len: 16
CDR3nt: TGCGCCAGCAGCCAAGATGGCAGGGGGAGTTCAGATACGCAGTATTTT
CDR3aa: CASSQDGRGSSDTQYF

j_gene: TRBJ2-5
v_gene: TRBV5-1
d_gene: .
abundance: .
len: 14
CDR3nt: TGCGCCAGCAGCTGGGCCGGGGCCCAAGAGACCCAGTACTTC
CDR3aa: CASSWAGAQETQYF

j_gene: TRBJ1-2
v_gene: TRBV5-6
d_gene: TRBD1
abundance: .
len: 12
CDR3nt: TGTGCCAGCAGGGGGACAGTTTATGGCTACACCTTC
CDR3aa: CASRGTVYGYTF

j_gene: TRBJ1-1
v_gene: TRBV5-1
d_gene: .
abundance: .
len: 15
CDR3nt: TGCGCCAGCAGCATTTACTCGGGGACGAACACTGAAGCTTTCTTT
CDR3aa: CASSIYSGTNTEAFF

j_gene: TRBJ2-5
v_gene: TRBV7-9
d_gene: .
abundance: .
len: 13
CDR3nt: TGTGCCAGCATCCGGCGGGGTCAAGAGACCCAGTACTTC
CDR3aa: CASIRRGQETQYF

j_gene: TRBJ1-2
v_gene: TRBV5-1
d_gene: .
abundance: once
len: 12
CDR3nt: TGCGCCAGCAGCTTGGAAGGAAATGGCTACACCTTC
CDR3aa: CASSLEGNGYTF

j_gene: TRBJ2-7
v_gene: TRBV6-5
d_gene: .
abundance: .
len: 12
CDR3nt: TGTGCCAGCCCGGGGGATTACTACGAGCAGTACTTC
CDR3aa: CASPGDYYEQYF

j_gene: TRBJ1-3
v_gene: TRBV18
d_gene: TRBD1
abundance: .
len: 18
CDR3nt: TGTGCCAGCTCACCACCGGGACAGGGCCTTCACTCTGGAAACACCATATATTTT
CDR3aa: CASSPPGQGLHSGNTIYF

j_gene: TRBJ2-3
v_gene: TRBV7-8
d_gene: .
abundance: .
len: 16
CDR3nt: TGTGCCAGCAGCTTAGGTAATAGCGGTGACACAGATACGCAGTATTTT
CDR3aa: CASSLGNSGDTDTQYF

j_gene: TRBJ1-1
v_gene: TRBV5-1
d_gene: .
abundance: .
len: 14
CDR3nt: TGCGCCAGCAGCCATCAGCCGATGAACACTGAAGCTTTCTTT
CDR3aa: CASSHQPMNTEAFF

j_gene: TRBJ1-3
v_gene: TRBV2
d_gene: .
abundance: .
len: 15
CDR3nt: TGTGCCAGCAGTGCACAGCTCCTCTCTGGAAACACCATATATTTT
CDR3aa: CASSAQLLSGNTIYF

j_gene: TRBJ2-1
v_gene: TRBV27
d_gene: .
abundance: .
len: 12
CDR3nt: TGTGCCAGCAGTTTATGGGGGACGGAGCAGTTCTTC
CDR3aa: CASSLWGTEQFF

j_gene: TRBJ2-7
v_gene: TRBV18
d_gene: TRBD2
abundance: .
len: 16
CDR3nt: TGTGCCAGCTCACCAATGAGGGAGGGGACCACCTACGAGCAGTACTTC
CDR3aa: CASSPMREGTTYEQYF

j_gene: TRBJ2-3
v_gene: TRBV19
d_gene: .
abundance: .
len: 15
CDR3nt: TGTGCCAGTACCACCGGGGATTGGGGCACAGATACGCAGTATTTT
CDR3aa: CASTTGDWGTDTQYF

j_gene: TRBJ1-1
v_gene: TRBV5-1
d_gene: TRBD1
abundance: .
len: 18
CDR3nt: TGCGCCAGCAGCTTGAATAGAGGACAGGGGGCCCCTCGCACTGAAGCTTTCTTT
CDR3aa: CASSLNRGQGAPRTEAFF

j_gene: TRBJ1-6
v_gene: TRBV27
d_gene: .
abundance: .
len: 11
CDR3nt: TGTGCCAGCAGTTCAAATTCACCCCTCCACTTT
CDR3aa: CASSSNSPLHF

j_gene: TRBJ2-7
v_gene: TRBV5-1
d_gene: TRBD2
abundance: .
len: 16
CDR3nt: TGCGCCAGCAGCTCTAACCTAGCGGGAGGGACCTCAAAGCAGTACTTC
CDR3aa: CASSSNLAGGTSKQYF

j_gene: TRBJ2-3
v_gene: TRBV29-1
d_gene: TRBD2
abundance: .
len: 14
CDR3nt: TGCAGCGTTGAAGTAGCGGGGGGCTCGGATACGCAGTATTTT
CDR3aa: CSVEVAGGSDTQYF

j_gene: TRBJ1-5
v_gene: TRBV5-1
d_gene: TRBD1
abundance: .
len: 14
CDR3nt: TGCGCCAGCAGCCCGGACAGGGGAACTCAGCCCCAGCATTTT
CDR3aa: CASSPDRGTQPQHF

j_gene: TRBJ2-3
v_gene: TRBV5-6
d_gene: TRBD2
abundance: .
len: 16
CDR3nt: TGTGCCAGCAGCTTGGGACTAGCCTCACTCACAGATACGCAGTATTTT
CDR3aa: CASSLGLASLTDTQYF

j_gene: TRBJ1-1
v_gene: TRBV5-5
d_gene: TRBD1
abundance: .
len: 16
CDR3nt: TGTGCCAGCAGCTGGGGGACAGGGAGAGAGAACACTGAAGCTTTCTTT
CDR3aa: CASSWGTGRENTEAFF

j_gene: TRBJ1-1
v_gene: TRBV28
d_gene: TRBD1
abundance: .
len: 14
CDR3nt: TGTGCCAGCAGGGAACAGGGGGGGAGCACTGAAGCTTTCTTT
CDR3aa: CASREQGGSTEAFF

j_gene: TRBJ2-1
v_gene: TRBV6-4
d_gene: TRBD2
abundance: .
len: 15
CDR3nt: TGTGCCAGCAGTGCCCTAGCGGGAGAAGGGAATGAGCAGTTCTTC
CDR3aa: CASSALAGEGNEQFF

j_gene: TRBJ1-5
v_gene: TRBV6-5
d_gene: TRBD1
abundance: few
len: 15
CDR3nt: TGTGCCAGCAGTTTTGGACAGGGGGCGAGTCAGCCCCAGCATTTT
CDR3aa: CASSFGQGASQPQHF

j_gene: TRBJ2-1
v_gene: TRBV7-2
d_gene: TRBD1
abundance: .
len: 16
CDR3nt: TGTGCCAGCAGATACCAACCGGGACAGCTGTACAATGAGCAGTTCTTC
CDR3aa: CASRYQPGQLYNEQFF

j_gene: TRBJ2-3
v_gene: TRBV7-8
d_gene: TRBD1
abundance: .
len: 16
CDR3nt: TGTGCCAGCAGCTTAGAGGCGGCCAGGGGGCCCGATACGCAGTATTTT
CDR3aa: CASSLEAARGPDTQYF

j_gene: TRBJ1-1
v_gene: TRBV6-1
d_gene: .
abundance: few
len: 15
CDR3nt: TGTGCCAGCAGTGGACAGGCCCCAGGCCCCACTGAAGCTTTCTTT
CDR3aa: CASSGQAPGPTEAFF

j_gene: TRBJ1-1
v_gene: TRBV5-5
d_gene: .
abundance: .
len: 14
CDR3nt: TGTGCCAGCAGCTTAGTATCCAGGAGCTCTGAAGCTTTCTTT
CDR3aa: CASSLVSRSSEAFF

j_gene: TRBJ1-6
v_gene: TRBV6-5
d_gene: .
abundance: .
len: 16
CDR3nt: TGTGCCAGCAGTTTGTCAGCAGGGGCGTCAAGTTCACCCCTCCACTTT
CDR3aa: CASSLSAGASSSPLHF

j_gene: TRBJ2-5
v_gene: TRBV19
d_gene: .
abundance: once
len: 14
CDR3nt: TGTGCCAGTAGTCCCTCGGTGGGGGAAGAGACCCAGTACTTC
CDR3aa: CASSPSVGEETQYF

j_gene: TRBJ1-2
v_gene: TRBV27
d_gene: .
abundance: .
len: 17
CDR3nt: TGTGCCAGCAGTTCTGCCACCGGTGGGGGGTTCAACTATGGCTACACCTTC
CDR3aa: CASSSATGGGFNYGYTF